The clone carrying this T cell receptor beta chain has at least ten counts. The data were obtained in a study of T cells in Graves' hyperthyroidism and ophthalmopathy. RNA transcripts served as the template for amplifying TCR beta CDR3 regions. Researchers ran a first-round RT-PCR on the TCR CDR3 using the HTBI primer set. One entry per CDR3 protein, called by TCRdb with MiXCR from the multiplex PCR reads. The table records fewer than 350,000 distinct CDR3 sequences, 21% of them present only once. Subjects aged 18 to 65 presented with newly diagnosed hyperthyroidism of less than 2 months' duration. This CDR3 is 16 amino acids long. Germline CDR1 reads MNHNS; CDR2 reads SASEGT. With 7 bases clipped from V and 6 bases from J, the junction kept 15 bases outside the gene matches.

The rearrangement uses TRBV6-1 and TRBJ1-2; 9 positions agree with TRBD1. The sample comprised blood. The TCR sequence derives from a woman aged 45-65 years with Graves' hyperthyroidism. The CDR3 spells CASTFPRDRDYHGYTF. CDR3 DNA sequence: TGTGCCAGCACCTTTCCGCGGGACAGGGATTATCATGGCTACACCTTC.